This passage covers 28 T cell receptor beta chains from one sample sequenced in a study of blood T cell repertoires in COVID-19. Measured with immunoSEQ multiplex PCR; TCRdb has only the in-frame clones, and not every one. This sample yields approximately 280,000 clones, of which roughly nine tenths are seen a single time; roughly 2.3% belongs to the top ten. Material for sequencing was peripheral blood. These receptors all come from a man between 45 and 60 years old with acute or convalescent COVID-19.

The chain carries TRBV5-1 and TRBJ2-1; no definite D call. CDR1 is SGHRS, CDR2 YFSETQ, per germline. V lost 4 bases to trimming and J lost 7 bases, with 15 bases between them. The CDR3 is 14 residues long. The CDR3 nucleotides are TGCGCCAGCAGCCCGACATTCCCCGGAAATGAGCAGTTCTTC. Residues: CASSPTFPGNEQFF.

CDR3 sequence reads: CASSRTENYGYTF. The CDR3 DNA is TGTGCCAGCAGCCGGACAGAGAACTATGGCTACACCTTC. The chain links TRBV6-5 to TRBJ1-2; D might be TRBD1 (6 bases). The CDR3 spans 13 residues. V dropped 6 bases and J dropped 2 bases, with 10 bases sitting between them. CDR1 is MNHEY, CDR2 SVGAGI, per germline.

The DNA for the CDR3 is TGTGCCAGCAGTAAGACAGCGCCCTACGAGCAGTACTTC. Amino acids: CASSKTAPYEQYF. The chain carries TRBV12-3 or TRBV12-4 and TRBJ2-7, with D maybe TRBD1 (5 bases). The CDR3 is made up of 13 amino acids. Trimming took off 5 bases at V and 2 bases at J, with 10 bases between the two ends.

V is TRBV7-3 and J is TRBJ1-1, with 8 bases identical to TRBD1. The CDR3 is made up of 14 amino acids. V shed 5 bases and J 3 bases; nucleotides not matched to a gene: 5. Germline CDR1 reads SGHTA; CDR2 reads FQGTGA. CDR3 sequence: CASSVTGVHTEAFF. The CDR3, as DNA: TGTGCCAGCAGCGTGACAGGGGTCCACACTGAAGCTTTCTTT.

The V call is TRBV19, the J call TRBJ2-1; TRBD1 is a possible D gene (6 bases). The germline CDR1 and CDR2 sequences are LNHDA and SQIVND (reference sequence). The CDR3 is made up of 14 amino acids. V lost 6 bases, J lost 7 bases, and 16 bases lay in between. CDR3 region: CASSPRQVVNEQFF. The CDR3 DNA reads as TGTGCCAGTAGCCCCCGACAGGTGGTTAATGAGCAGTTCTTC.

The chain couples TRBV5-1 to TRBJ2-5; 10 bases are a match to TRBD1. The CDR3 totals 14 residues. Germline trimming cut 4 bases from V and 6 bases from J; bases unmatched to any gene: 6. Germline V gene lookup returns CDR1 SGHRS and CDR2 YFSETQ. Here the CDR3 DNA reads TGCGCCAGCAGCCTAGGGACAGGGGCACAGACCCAGTACTTC. Its protein product is CASSLGTGAQTQYF.

There are a few counts of this clone. The chain has TRBV23-1 and TRBJ1-5; perhaps TRBD1 as D (5 bases). TRBV23-1 is identified as an open reading frame with a role that is uncertain. The CDR3 is 18 residues long. The V end was cut by 6 bases, the J end by 6 bases, with 27 bases between. The CDR3 sequence: CASRQPGTCYSGRQPQHF. DNA of the CDR3: TGCGCCAGCAGGCAACCAGGGACTTGTTATTCAGGGCGTCAGCCCCAGCATTTT.

The chain has TRBV3-1 (or the pseudogene TRBV3-2) and TRBJ1-2; no definite D call. The CDR3 has 12 amino acids. Trimming shortened V by 3 bases and J by 1 base, and 3 bases separated the two germline ends. Germline V gene data show CDR1 as LGHDT and CDR2 as YNNKEL (reference sequence). CDR3 sequence: CASSHNNYGYTF. The CDR3 nucleotides are TGTGCCAGCAGCCACAATAACTATGGCTACACCTTC.

The chain has TRBV7-9 and TRBJ1-6, with 7 bases that match TRBD1. There are 15 residues in the CDR3. Trimming at V came to 6 bases and at J to 6 bases, leaving 8 bases not matched to a gene. The germline CDR1 and CDR2 sequences are SEHNR and FQNEAQ (reference sequence). CDR3 nucleotide sequence: TGTGCCAGCAGTCCAAACAGGGGCCGTAATTCACCCCTCCACTTT. This encodes CASSPNRGRNSPLHF.

This chain uses TRBV5-1 with TRBJ2-3; 8 nucleotides agree with TRBD2. The CDR3 runs to 19 residues. From germline, CDR1 is SGHRS and CDR2 YFSETQ. Germline trimming cut 4 bases from V and 2 bases from J; bases unmatched to any gene: 18. CDR3 sequence (DNA): TGCGCCAGCAGCCGAGGAATAGTAGCGGGGCCCTTGATCACAGATACGCAGTATTTT. This gives the protein CASSRGIVAGPLITDTQYF. The whole variable domain, remainder taken from reference TRBV5-1 and TRBJ2-3, is KAGVTQTPRYLIKTRGQQVTLSCSPISGHRSVSWYQQTPGQGLQFLFEYFSETQRNKGNFPGRFSGRQFSNSRSEMNVSTLELGDSALYLCASSRGIVAGPLITDTQYFGPGTRLTVL.

The chain has TRBV18 and TRBJ1-1; 8 positions match TRBD1. The germline CDR1 and CDR2 sequences are KGHSH and LQKENI. This CDR3 comprises 12 residues. Germline trimming cut 4 bases from V and 7 bases from J; bases unmatched to any gene: 2. CDR3 nucleotides: TGTGCCAGCTCACGGACAGGGCTTGAAGCTTTCTTT. Translation: CASSRTGLEAFF.

J is TRBJ2-3 and V is TRBV2; D gene ambiguous. This CDR3 is built from 11 residues. V gave up 10 bases and J gave up 5 bases, with 10 bases separating them. CDR1 is SNHLY, CDR2 FYNNEI, per germline. Written as DNA, the CDR3 is TGTGCCACCCCATTCGGAGATACGCAGTATTTT. It yields the protein CATPFGDTQYF. Filled out from reference TRBV2 and TRBJ2-3, the complete variable domain reads EPEVTQTPSHQVTQMGQEVILRCVPISNHLYFYWYRQILGQKVEFLVSFYNNEISEKSEIFDDQFSVERPDGSNFTLKIRSTKLEDSAMYFCATPFGDTQYFGPGTRLTVL.

V usage is TRBV2 and J usage is TRBJ2-1; 14 bases align to TRBD2. CDR1 SNHLY and CDR2 FYNNEI come from the germline V gene. J was trimmed by 9 bases and V by 4 bases; bases with no gene match: 5. This CDR3 spans 15 amino acids. The CDR3 DNA reads TGTGCCAGCAGTGTCGGGACTAGCGGGGGACGTGAGCAGTTCTTC. Amino acids: CASSVGTSGGREQFF.

The chain links TRBV5-1 to TRBJ2-3; TRBD2 matches 8 bases. Germline V gene sequence: CDR1 SGHRS, CDR2 YFSETQ. The junction had 11 bases not matched to a gene; V was cut back by 4 bases and J by 1 base. The CDR3 loop spans 17 amino acids. As DNA, the CDR3 is TGCGCCAGCAGCCCCGGGGGGGGAGTCTCGGGCACAGATACGCAGTATTTT. This encodes CASSPGGGVSGTDTQYF.

V and J are TRBV5-1 and TRBJ2-2; D possibly corresponds to TRBD1 (6 bases). Germline V lookup: CDR1 SGHRS, CDR2 YFSETQ. CDR3 size: 15 residues. The V and J ends lost 0 bases and 4 bases respectively, with 10 bases between them. The CDR3 bases are TGCGCCAGCAGCTTGGCAGGGGCGGGCACCGGGGAGCTGTTTTTT. Translated: CASSLAGAGTGELFF.

The count of this clone is one. This rearrangement joins TRBV20-1 to TRBJ2-4, with 8 bases identical to TRBD1. This CDR3 spans 10 amino acids. Germline lookup yields CDR1 DFQATT and CDR2 SNEGSKA (reference sequence). Trimming took 7 bases from V and 9 from J; bases not matched to a gene: 2. The CDR3, as DNA: TGCAGTGTGGACAGGGCCATTCAGTACTTC. This gives the protein CSVDRAIQYF.

The chain links TRBV18 to TRBJ2-3, with 13 nucleotides matching TRBD2. The CDR3 spans 15 residues. J was trimmed by 4 bases and V by 6 bases; bases with no gene match: 4. Looked up from germline, CDR1 is KGHSH and CDR2 is LQKENI. DNA of the CDR3: TGTGCCAGCTCCGCCGGGACTAGCGGGGCAGATACGCAGTATTTT. It is translated as CASSAGTSGADTQYF.

This rearrangement joins TRBV27 to TRBJ2-2; D is perhaps TRBD2 (5 bases). The germline gives CDR1 MNHEY, CDR2 SMNVEV (reference sequence). Deletions cut 3 bases from V and 6 bases from J, with 8 bases between. The CDR3 is 13 amino acids. Here the CDR3 reads CASSFGEPGELFF. DNA of the CDR3: TGTGCCAGCAGTTTTGGGGAGCCCGGGGAGCTGTTTTTT.

J is TRBJ1-2 and V is TRBV2; 8 bases are shared with TRBD1. The CDR3 sequence is 12 residues long. CDR1 and CDR2 from the germline V gene are SNHLY and FYNNEI. V shed 10 bases, J shed 5 bases, and the junction held 6 bases outside the gene matches. Here the CDR3 DNA reads TGTGCCACCGGGACAGGAGGATATGGCTACACCTTC. This codes for CATGTGGYGYTF.

The CDR3 coding sequence is TGCGCCAGCAGACAAAGACCGGGACAGGGAACCTTGGACTCCTACGAGCAGTACTTC. Translation gives CASRQRPGQGTLDSYEQYF. The V and J genes are TRBV5-1 and TRBJ2-7; 9 bases agree with TRBD1. The germline gives CDR1 SGHRS, CDR2 YFSETQ. The CDR3 has 19 amino acids. J lost 0 bases, V lost 5 bases, and 18 bases had no gene match.

The chain is built from TRBV27 and TRBJ1-1; perhaps TRBD1 as D (5 bases). Germline CDR1 and CDR2: MNHEY and SMNVEV (reference sequence). This CDR3 has 15 residues. Trimming took off 4 bases at V and 0 bases at J, with 12 bases between the two ends. CDR3 residues: CASSSQGLMNTEAFF. The CDR3 DNA reads TGTGCCAGCAGTTCCCAGGGCCTCATGAACACTGAAGCTTTCTTT.

The chain joins TRBV18 to TRBJ1-5; D possibly corresponds to TRBD1 (5 bases). The CDR3 is made up of 14 amino acids. Germline V CDR1 and CDR2: KGHSH, LQKENI. V was clipped by 4 bases and J by 3 bases, with 10 bases between them. The CDR3 nucleotides read TGTGCCAGCTCACGGGGGGAAGTCAATCAGCCCCAGCATTTT. As protein: CASSRGEVNQPQHF.

CDR3 bases: TGCAGCGTTGGAGGGACTGGGGCCAACGTCCTGACTTTC. Protein: CSVGGTGANVLTF. J is TRBJ2-6 and V is TRBV29-1, with a tentative D call TRBD2 (5 bases). Per the germline V gene, CDR1 is SQVTM and CDR2 is ANQGSEA. V lost 4 bases, J lost 2 bases, and 6 bases lay in between. The CDR3 covers 13 residues.

The V call is TRBV6-5, the J call TRBJ1-6; tentatively, D is TRBD1 (5 bases). Germline-derived CDR1 and CDR2 are MNHEY and SVGAGI. This CDR3 has 14 residues. V was shortened by 2 bases and J by 8 bases, with 10 bases between the two germline ends. The CDR3 nucleotides are TGTGCCAGCAGTTACACGGGGGAGTATTCACCCCTCCACTTT. As protein: CASSYTGEYSPLHF.

The chain combines TRBV14 with TRBJ2-7; a weak D match, TRBD1 (6 bases). V dropped 4 bases and J dropped 3 bases, with 13 bases sitting between them. The CDR3 is 14 residues long. Germline-derived CDR1 and CDR2 are SGHDN and FVKESK. CDR3 sequence reads: CASSPGTLLYEQYF. Here the CDR3 DNA reads TGTGCCAGCAGCCCCGGGACACTTCTCTACGAGCAGTACTTC. The variable domain in full, completed from reference TRBV14 and TRBJ2-7, reads EAGVTQFPSHSVIEKGQTVTLRCDPISGHDNLYWYRRVMGKEIKFLLHFVKESKQDESGMPNNRFLAERTGGTYSTLKVQPAELEDSGVYFCASSPGTLLYEQYFGPGTRLTVT.

With respect to this clone: This same CDR3 is encoded by further DNA sequences in the sample. V is TRBV7-9 and J is TRBJ2-7; 12 bases map to TRBD1. V was clipped by 5 bases and J by 7 bases; unmatched bases: 6. The CDR3 spans 14 residues. Germline CDR1 and CDR2: SEHNR and FQNEAQ (reference sequence). CDR3 sequence reads: CASSPGQGAREQYF. The CDR3 region has the DNA TGTGCCAGCAGCCCGGGACAGGGGGCCAGAGAGCAGTACTTC.

The chain couples TRBV30 to TRBJ2-1; the match to TRBD2 covers 7 bases. CDR3 length equals 14 residues. V lost 5 bases to trimming and J lost 10 bases; unmatched junction nucleotides: 14. In germline, CDR1 is GTSNPN, CDR2 SVGIG (reference sequence). CDR3 amino acids: CAWAVGGSIGEQFF. CDR3 nucleotide sequence: TGTGCCTGGGCCGTGGGGGGGTCCATAGGAGAGCAGTTCTTC.

The V gene is TRBV27, the J gene TRBJ1-2; 9 bases are a match to TRBD1. CDR1 is MNHEY and CDR2 is SMNVEV in the germline V gene (reference sequence). The CDR3 covers 13 residues. Trimming removed 7 bases from V and 6 bases from J; junction bases left unmatched: 6. The CDR3 DNA follows: TGTGCCAGCACGCGAACAGGGGGCGATGGCTACACCTTC. It is translated as CASTRTGGDGYTF.